This T cell receptor (beta chain) derives from a study of cytomegalovirus exposure and HLA in healthy donors (dated by TCRdb to the late 2010s). Regarding the study in general: According to a later analysis, the approximately 120 validation repertoires were produced on the same platform as the roughly 720 repertoires of the first cohort. The study was designed to test whether signatures of past pathogen exposure could be identified by cataloging public T cell receptors. A separate validation cohort of 100 to 150 different subjects was used in addition to the 666-subject first cohort. To predict cytomegalovirus infection status, the study combined high-throughput TCR immunosequencing, statistical association of individual TCRs with disease status, and machine learning. The study at large found these results: A later analysis had no HLA typing for the validation cohort, so co-occurrence there was scored across all 110 or so repertoires. A few of the identified cytomegalovirus-associated TCR beta chains were confirmed in vitro to be specific for cytomegalovirus antigens. Most TCR sequences were seen in very few donors, while some public TCRs were found in many individuals. According to the authors, the approach could potentially be generalized to other disease states and immunological phenotypes. In a later analysis, TCRs clustered in the first cohort were found to also tend to co-occur in the 100 to 150 validation repertoires, with 90% to 95% of cluster scores above 0. The study listed approximately 150 TCR beta chains as associated with cytomegalovirus. The classifier was reported to diagnose cytomegalovirus status with high specificity and sensitivity in both the original cohort and the validation cohort.

Library prep was done by the immunoSEQ multiplex PCR assay. The study's processing was this. A statistical classification framework was built for diagnosing cytomegalovirus status from the catalog of TCR beta chain sequences. Imported from immuneACCESS, the table was reduced by TCRdb to in-frame sequences with V and J called. These copies leave out some clones; in studies compared against another copy, an unresolved V gene accounts for under half, and the cause of the remainder is not known. V, J and clone size are those of that table, while D and trimming were read from the DNA. Within this sample are about 70,000 clones, with around 92% of them counted one time only. In total, the top ten clones hold 5.3% of the sample. Separate from the approximately 700-subject first cohort, the validation cohort of around 130 subjects was the group to which the donors belonged. From the cysteine up to the phenylalanine, the CDR3 has a length of 15 residues. Only CDR3 DNA remains: 45 bases, in frame from the first base. V is clipped by 0 bases and J by 1 base, and the sequence between their germline boundaries is 7 bases long. Taken from the germline V gene, the CDR1 and CDR2 loops are SGHRS and YFSETQ.

A remark on this clone: Its antigen is unknown. No clone much larger than this one lies a single base away; base qualities are absent.

The sequence derives from a young man in good health and CMV-seropositive. Rearrangement joined TRBV5-1 to TRBJ2-2, and the D gene may be TRBD2, 5 bases matching. The specimen was PBMCs. The CDR3 loop reads CASSLGGQNTGELFF. The sequenced DNA is TGCGCCAGCAGCTTGGGCGGGCAGAACACCGGGGAGCTGTTTTTT.